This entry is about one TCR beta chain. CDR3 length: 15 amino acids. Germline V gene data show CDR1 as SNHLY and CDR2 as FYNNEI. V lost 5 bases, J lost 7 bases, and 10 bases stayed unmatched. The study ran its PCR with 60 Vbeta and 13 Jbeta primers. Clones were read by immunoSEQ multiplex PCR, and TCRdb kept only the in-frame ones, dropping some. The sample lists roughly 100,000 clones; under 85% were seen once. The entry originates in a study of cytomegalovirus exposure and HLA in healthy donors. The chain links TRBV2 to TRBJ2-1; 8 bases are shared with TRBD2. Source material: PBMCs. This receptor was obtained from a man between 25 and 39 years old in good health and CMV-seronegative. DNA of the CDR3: TGTGCCAGCAGTTTCACCACCCGGGGGGGGAATGAGCAGTTCTTC. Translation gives CASSFTTRGGNEQFF.